Listed below are T cell receptor beta chains from one sample, sequenced in a study of blood T cell repertoires in COVID-19. TCRdb's copy holds only in-frame clones and misses some; the assay was immunoSEQ multiplex PCR. Of around 80,000 clones detected, 82% appear once; the ten largest clones hold around a quarter. What was sequenced was peripheral blood. The receptors originated from a human donor in a cohort sampled during active COVID-19. The CDR3 runs from the conserved cysteine through the conserved F or W. Fields, in order: V gene, J gene, clone size, D gene, CDR3 protein, CDR3 DNA. A D gene is named only where the DNA matches it firmly. Size is omitted from some rows. Given values are once, few, many or a class for expanded clones.

V gene: TRBV18; J gene: TRBJ1-1; clone size: few; D gene: TRBD1; CDR3 protein: CASSSTGGDTEAFF; CDR3 DNA: TGTGCCAGCTCTTCCACAGGGGGAGACACTGAAGCTTTCTTT
V gene: TRBV7-6; J gene: TRBJ2-3; clone size: .; D gene: TRBD1; CDR3 protein: CASSYLPGQGTDTQYF; CDR3 DNA: TGTGCCAGCAGCTACCTACCGGGACAGGGGACGGATACGCAGTATTTT
V gene: TRBV15; J gene: TRBJ2-3; clone size: once; D gene: TRBD2; CDR3 protein: CATSRGLAGTDTQYF; CDR3 DNA: TGTGCCACCAGCAGAGGACTAGCGGGCACAGATACGCAGTATTTT
V gene: TRBV7-7; J gene: TRBJ2-3; clone size: .; D gene: TRBD1; CDR3 protein: CASSLGQGLDTQYF; CDR3 DNA: TGTGCTAGCAGCTTGGGACAGGGGTTGGATACGCAGTATTTT
V gene: TRBV5-8; J gene: TRBJ2-2; clone size: few; D gene: TRBD1; CDR3 protein: CASRTGTGGTGELFF; CDR3 DNA: TGTGCCAGCAGAACAGGGACAGGGGGCACCGGGGAGCTGTTTTTT
V gene: TRBV11-2; J gene: TRBJ2-1; clone size: .; D gene: .; CDR3 protein: CASSLAGYNEQFF; CDR3 DNA: TGTGCCAGCAGCTTAGCCGGCTACAATGAGCAGTTCTTC
V gene: TRBV7-2; J gene: TRBJ2-7; clone size: .; D gene: .; CDR3 protein: CASSLEGGSSYEQYF; CDR3 DNA: TGTGCCAGCAGCTTAGAAGGCGGTAGCTCCTACGAGCAGTACTTC
V gene: TRBV10-3; J gene: TRBJ2-6; clone size: .; D gene: .; CDR3 protein: CAISESRSSGANVLTF; CDR3 DNA: TGTGCCATCAGTGAGTCCAGGTCCTCTGGGGCCAACGTCCTGACTTTC
V gene: TRBV30; J gene: TRBJ2-7; clone size: .; D gene: TRBD2; CDR3 protein: CAWALGLEGREQYF; CDR3 DNA: TGTGCCTGGGCCTTGGGACTAGAGGGTCGGGAGCAGTACTTC
V gene: TRBV6-6; J gene: TRBJ1-4; clone size: once; D gene: .; CDR3 protein: CASSYSTGINEKLFF; CDR3 DNA: TGTGCCAGCAGTTACTCCACAGGGATCAATGAAAAACTGTTTTTT
V gene: TRBV11-2; J gene: TRBJ2-7; clone size: .; D gene: .; CDR3 protein: CASSFYGSEQYF; CDR3 DNA: TGTGCCAGCAGCTTCTACGGTAGCGAGCAGTACTTC
V gene: TRBV30; J gene: TRBJ1-1; clone size: .; D gene: TRBD1; CDR3 protein: CAWNRPQGPEAFF; CDR3 DNA: TGTGCCTGGAACAGACCACAGGGGCCTGAAGCTTTCTTT
V gene: TRBV27; J gene: TRBJ1-2; clone size: .; D gene: TRBD1; CDR3 protein: CASSFLPPTFRTGGYGYTF; CDR3 DNA: TGTGCCAGCAGTTTTCTCCCCCCCACGTTCCGGACAGGAGGGTATGGCTACACCTTC
V gene: TRBV5-1; J gene: TRBJ2-3; clone size: .; D gene: .; CDR3 protein: CASSLTGSQGVYF; CDR3 DNA: TGCGCCAGCAGCTTAACCGGGAGCCAAGGAGTATATTTT
V gene: TRBV2; J gene: TRBJ2-3; clone size: few; D gene: .; CDR3 protein: CASSELANTQYF; CDR3 DNA: TGTGCCAGCAGTGAACTAGCTAATACGCAGTATTTT
V gene: TRBV27; J gene: TRBJ2-5; clone size: .; D gene: TRBD1; CDR3 protein: CASRVSTGERSETQYF; CDR3 DNA: TGTGCCAGCAGAGTTTCGACAGGGGAAAGGTCCGAGACCCAGTACTTC
V gene: TRBV19; J gene: TRBJ1-2; clone size: .; D gene: TRBD1; CDR3 protein: CASSLRGQLYGYTF; CDR3 DNA: TGTGCCAGTAGTTTAAGGGGACAGCTCTATGGCTACACCTTC
V gene: TRBV5-1; J gene: TRBJ2-1; clone size: .; D gene: .; CDR3 protein: CASSLVGPTYNEQFF; CDR3 DNA: TGCGCCAGCAGCTTGGTTGGGCCCACCTACAATGAGCAGTTCTTC
V gene: TRBV12-5; J gene: TRBJ2-3; clone size: .; D gene: TRBD2; CDR3 protein: CASGLYGGAIGADTQYF; CDR3 DNA: TGTGCTAGTGGTTTGTACGGGGGGGCGATAGGAGCAGATACGCAGTATTTT
V gene: TRBV19; J gene: TRBJ2-3; clone size: .; D gene: .; CDR3 protein: CASTIPGADTQYF; CDR3 DNA: TGTGCCAGTACCATCCCAGGGGCGGATACGCAGTATTTT
V gene: TRBV5-1; J gene: TRBJ1-1; clone size: few; D gene: TRBD1; CDR3 protein: CASSKGTGQAEAFF; CDR3 DNA: TGCGCCAGCAGCAAGGGGACAGGGCAAGCTGAAGCTTTCTTT
V gene: TRBV29-1; J gene: TRBJ2-5; clone size: .; D gene: .; CDR3 protein: CSVVLGETQYF; CDR3 DNA: TGCAGCGTTGTTCTAGGAGAGACCCAGTACTTC
V gene: TRBV12-3/TRBV12-4; J gene: TRBJ1-1; clone size: .; D gene: TRBD1; CDR3 protein: CASSHRDRGLAFF; CDR3 DNA: TGTGCCAGCAGTCACCGGGACAGGGGGTTGGCTTTCTTT
V gene: TRBV6-5; J gene: TRBJ1-1; clone size: .; D gene: TRBD1; CDR3 protein: CASLTGGNTEAFF; CDR3 DNA: TGTGCCAGCCTGACAGGGGGCAACACTGAAGCTTTCTTT
V gene: TRBV6-2/TRBV6-3; J gene: TRBJ2-3; clone size: .; D gene: .; CDR3 protein: CASSRRQRGTDTQYF; CDR3 DNA: TGTGCCAGCAGTCGTAGGCAGCGAGGCACAGATACGCAGTATTTT
V gene: TRBV20-1; J gene: TRBJ2-3; clone size: .; D gene: .; CDR3 protein: CSASGRGPFTDTQYF; CDR3 DNA: TGCAGTGCTAGTGGGCGGGGGCCTTTCACAGATACGCAGTATTTT
V gene: TRBV29-1; J gene: TRBJ2-2; clone size: .; D gene: TRBD2; CDR3 protein: CSVGGLAGANTGELFF; CDR3 DNA: TGCAGCGTTGGCGGACTAGCGGGAGCGAACACCGGGGAGCTGTTTTTT
V gene: TRBV19; J gene: TRBJ1-5; clone size: .; D gene: .; CDR3 protein: CASTGVSNQPQHF; CDR3 DNA: TGTGCCAGTACAGGGGTAAGCAATCAGCCCCAGCATTTT
V gene: TRBV15; J gene: TRBJ2-1; clone size: .; D gene: .; CDR3 protein: CATSRGFGGPGVDEQFF; CDR3 DNA: TGTGCCACCAGCAGAGGATTTGGAGGGCCGGGAGTGGATGAGCAGTTCTTC
V gene: TRBV6-2/TRBV6-3; J gene: TRBJ2-7; clone size: .; D gene: TRBD1; CDR3 protein: CASSYSADRGREQYF; CDR3 DNA: TGTGCCAGCAGTTACTCTGCTGACAGGGGGCGCGAGCAGTACTTC
V gene: TRBV7-8; J gene: TRBJ1-5; clone size: once; D gene: .; CDR3 protein: CASSLLRQGIGQPQHF; CDR3 DNA: TGTGCCAGCAGCTTATTAAGGCAGGGAATAGGACAGCCCCAGCATTTT
V gene: TRBV12-5; J gene: TRBJ2-2; clone size: .; D gene: TRBD2; CDR3 protein: CASGFGQGGRTGELFF; CDR3 DNA: TGTGCTAGTGGTTTCGGGCAGGGAGGGAGGACCGGGGAGCTGTTTTTT
V gene: TRBV19; J gene: TRBJ2-3; clone size: .; D gene: .; CDR3 protein: CASSIGGGRHTDTQYF; CDR3 DNA: TGTGCCAGTAGTATAGGGGGGGGGCGGCACACAGATACGCAGTATTTT
V gene: TRBV7-6; J gene: TRBJ2-1; clone size: .; D gene: TRBD2; CDR3 protein: CASSLLPTSDGEQFF; CDR3 DNA: TGTGCCAGCAGCTTACTGCCGACTAGCGACGGTGAGCAGTTCTTC
V gene: TRBV10-2; J gene: TRBJ1-2; clone size: few; D gene: TRBD1; CDR3 protein: CASRDRGDGYTF; CDR3 DNA: TGCGCCAGCAGGGACAGGGGAGATGGCTACACCTTC
V gene: TRBV5-1; J gene: TRBJ1-3; clone size: .; D gene: TRBD1; CDR3 protein: CASSRGQKTGNTIYF; CDR3 DNA: TGCGCCAGCAGCAGGGGGCAGAAGACTGGAAACACCATATATTTT
V gene: TRBV30; J gene: TRBJ1-3; clone size: .; D gene: .; CDR3 protein: CAWSHGGEGNTIYF; CDR3 DNA: TGTGCCTGGAGCCATGGGGGGGAGGGAAACACCATATATTTT
V gene: TRBV6-5; J gene: TRBJ2-1; clone size: few; D gene: .; CDR3 protein: CASSRQAPSEQFF; CDR3 DNA: TGTGCCAGCAGTCGACAGGCCCCCAGTGAGCAGTTCTTC
V gene: TRBV5-4; J gene: TRBJ2-5; clone size: .; D gene: TRBD1; CDR3 protein: CASSLGDSQETQYF; CDR3 DNA: TGTGCCAGCAGCTTGGGGGACAGCCAAGAGACCCAGTACTTC
V gene: TRBV18; J gene: TRBJ2-1; clone size: .; D gene: TRBD1; CDR3 protein: CASSPGQGNEQFF; CDR3 DNA: TGTGCCAGCTCCCCGGGACAGGGGAATGAGCAGTTCTTC
V gene: TRBV5-6; J gene: TRBJ1-3; clone size: .; D gene: .; CDR3 protein: CASSFPTGPTGNTIYF; CDR3 DNA: TGTGCCAGCAGCTTCCCGACAGGCCCCACTGGAAACACCATATATTTT
V gene: TRBV3-1/TRBV3-2; J gene: TRBJ1-4; clone size: .; D gene: TRBD1; CDR3 protein: CASSPRQGVNEKLFF; CDR3 DNA: TGTGCCAGCAGCCCACGACAGGGGGTTAATGAAAAACTGTTTTTT
V gene: TRBV10-2; J gene: TRBJ1-1; clone size: .; D gene: TRBD1; CDR3 protein: CASSRQGGNTEAFF; CDR3 DNA: TGCGCCAGCAGCCGGCAGGGGGGAAACACTGAAGCTTTCTTT
V gene: TRBV4-2; J gene: TRBJ1-1; clone size: .; D gene: TRBD1; CDR3 protein: CASSQLWAGGSSEAFF; CDR3 DNA: TGTGCCAGCAGCCAACTATGGGCAGGGGGCAGCTCTGAAGCTTTCTTT
V gene: TRBV5-1; J gene: TRBJ2-5; clone size: .; D gene: .; CDR3 protein: CASSQVGSYQETQYF; CDR3 DNA: TGCGCCAGCAGCCAAGTCGGGAGTTACCAAGAGACCCAGTACTTC
V gene: TRBV3-1/TRBV3-2; J gene: TRBJ2-3; clone size: .; D gene: TRBD2; CDR3 protein: CASSQVGTSGRSQYF; CDR3 DNA: TGTGCCAGCAGCCAAGTCGGGACTAGCGGGCGGTCGCAGTATTTT
V gene: TRBV19; J gene: TRBJ2-1; clone size: .; D gene: .; CDR3 protein: CASRGTAYNEQFF; CDR3 DNA: TGTGCCAGTAGAGGTACAGCCTACAATGAGCAGTTCTTC
V gene: TRBV19; J gene: TRBJ2-1; clone size: once; D gene: TRBD1; CDR3 protein: CASSIDPRGRSEQFF; CDR3 DNA: TGTGCCAGTAGTATAGATCCCAGGGGGCGCAGTGAGCAGTTCTTC
V gene: TRBV5-1; J gene: TRBJ1-2; clone size: .; D gene: TRBD1; CDR3 protein: CASSLEGQARGYGYTF; CDR3 DNA: TGCGCCAGCAGCTTGGAGGGACAGGCTCGGGGCTATGGCTACACCTTC
V gene: TRBV7-2; J gene: TRBJ2-7; clone size: .; D gene: TRBD2; CDR3 protein: CASSSTSGYLKQYF; CDR3 DNA: TGTGCCAGCAGCTCGACTAGCGGGTATCTAAAGCAGTACTTC
V gene: TRBV6-5; J gene: TRBJ2-2; clone size: .; D gene: .; CDR3 protein: CASRGPNTGELFF; CDR3 DNA: TGTGCCAGCAGGGGGCCGAACACCGGGGAGCTGTTTTTT
V gene: TRBV4-1; J gene: TRBJ1-1; clone size: .; D gene: TRBD1; CDR3 protein: CASSPGGIGTGNTEAFF; CDR3 DNA: TGCGCCAGCAGCCCGGGTGGTATCGGGACAGGGAACACTGAAGCTTTCTTT
V gene: TRBV7-3; J gene: TRBJ1-2; clone size: .; D gene: .; CDR3 protein: CASSLTGQLKKEF; CDR3 DNA: TGTGCCAGCAGCTTAACGGGGCAGCTCAAGAAGGAATTC
V gene: TRBV6-6; J gene: TRBJ1-6; clone size: once; D gene: .; CDR3 protein: CASREPGREGSPLHF; CDR3 DNA: TGTGCCAGCAGGGAACCGGGACGGGAGGGATCACCCCTCCACTTT
V gene: TRBV2; J gene: TRBJ2-2; clone size: few; D gene: .; CDR3 protein: CASSERRGGGELFF; CDR3 DNA: TGTGCCAGCAGTGAAAGGAGGGGTGGCGGGGAGCTGTTTTTT
V gene: TRBV28; J gene: TRBJ1-4; clone size: .; D gene: TRBD1; CDR3 protein: CASSIYRGEKLFF; CDR3 DNA: TGTGCCAGCAGCATATACAGGGGTGAAAAACTGTTTTTT
V gene: TRBV18; J gene: TRBJ2-7; clone size: .; D gene: .; CDR3 protein: CASSPEQPRHEQYF; CDR3 DNA: TGTGCCAGCTCGCCGGAGCAGCCTCGCCACGAGCAGTACTTC